Sequencing of this TCR beta chain was carried out in a study of shared T cell receptors in the human thymus. Generated by immunoSEQ multiplex PCR, the TCRdb table keeps only in-frame clones and is missing some. The data show around 68,000 clones, with around 96% seen just once and less than 0.04% held by the top ten. The CDR3 extends over 15 amino acids. Looked up from germline, CDR1 is SGHAT and CDR2 is FQNNGV. Trimming left V 5 bases short and J 3 bases short, with 13 bases between. The chain has TRBV11-2 and TRBJ1-4; tentatively, D is TRBD1 (6 bases). This TCR was sampled from a human donor. Sequencing was carried out using thymocytes. The CDR3 is CASSLRTAANEKLFF. CDR3 bases: TGTGCCAGCAGCCTTCGGACAGCGGCTAATGAAAAACTGTTTTTT.